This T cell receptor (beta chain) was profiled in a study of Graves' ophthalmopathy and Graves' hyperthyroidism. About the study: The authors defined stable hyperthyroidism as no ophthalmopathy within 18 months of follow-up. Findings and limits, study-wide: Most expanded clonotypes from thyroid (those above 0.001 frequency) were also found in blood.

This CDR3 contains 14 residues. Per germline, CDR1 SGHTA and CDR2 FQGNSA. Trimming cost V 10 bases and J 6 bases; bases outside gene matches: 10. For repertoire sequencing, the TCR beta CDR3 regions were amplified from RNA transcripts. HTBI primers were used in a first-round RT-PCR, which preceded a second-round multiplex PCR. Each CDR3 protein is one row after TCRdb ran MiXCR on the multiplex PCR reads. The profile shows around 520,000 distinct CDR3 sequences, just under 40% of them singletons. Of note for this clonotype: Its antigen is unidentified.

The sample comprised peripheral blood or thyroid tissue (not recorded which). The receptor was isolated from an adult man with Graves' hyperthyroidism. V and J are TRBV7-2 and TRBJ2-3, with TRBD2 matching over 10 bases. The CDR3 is CATRSSGSSDTQYF. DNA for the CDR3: TGTGCCACACGGTCTAGCGGGAGTTCGGATACGCAGTATTTT.